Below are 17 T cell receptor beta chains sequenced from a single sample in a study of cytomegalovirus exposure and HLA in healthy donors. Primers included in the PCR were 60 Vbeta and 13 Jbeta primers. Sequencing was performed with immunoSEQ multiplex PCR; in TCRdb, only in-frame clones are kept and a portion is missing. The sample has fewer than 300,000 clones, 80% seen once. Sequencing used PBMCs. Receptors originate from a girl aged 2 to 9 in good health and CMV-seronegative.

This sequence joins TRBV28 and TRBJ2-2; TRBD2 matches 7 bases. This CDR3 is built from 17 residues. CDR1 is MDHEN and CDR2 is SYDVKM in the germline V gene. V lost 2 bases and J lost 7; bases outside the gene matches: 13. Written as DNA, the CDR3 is TGTGCCAGCAGTTTAGTGGGGTGGACTAGAGGTTTCGGGGAGCTGTTTTTT. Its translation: CASSLVGWTRGFGELFF. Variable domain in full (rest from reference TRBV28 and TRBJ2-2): DVKVTQSSRYLVKRTGEKVFLECVQDMDHENMFWYRQDPGLGLRLIYFSYDVKMKEKGDIPEGYSVSREKKERFSLILESASTNQTSMYLCASSLVGWTRGFGELFFGEGSRLTVL.

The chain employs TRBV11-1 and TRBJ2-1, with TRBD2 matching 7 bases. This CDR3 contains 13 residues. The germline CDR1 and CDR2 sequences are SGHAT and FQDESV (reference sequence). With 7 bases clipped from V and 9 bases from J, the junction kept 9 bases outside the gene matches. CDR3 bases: TGTGCCAGCACTCTGGGGGGGAGGGGTGAGCAGTTCTTC. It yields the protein CASTLGGRGEQFF.

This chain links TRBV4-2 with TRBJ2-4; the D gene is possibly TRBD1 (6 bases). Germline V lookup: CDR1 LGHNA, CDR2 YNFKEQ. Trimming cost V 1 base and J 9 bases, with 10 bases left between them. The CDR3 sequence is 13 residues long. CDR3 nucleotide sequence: TGTGCCAGCAGCCAAGTCGCAGGGGTCATTCAGTACTTC. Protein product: CASSQVAGVIQYF.

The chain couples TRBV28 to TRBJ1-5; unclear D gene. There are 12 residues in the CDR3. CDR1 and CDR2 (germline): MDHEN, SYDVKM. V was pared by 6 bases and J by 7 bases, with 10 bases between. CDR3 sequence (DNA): TGTGCCAGCAGAACTACCGGGCAGCCCCAGCATTTT. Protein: CASRTTGQPQHF.

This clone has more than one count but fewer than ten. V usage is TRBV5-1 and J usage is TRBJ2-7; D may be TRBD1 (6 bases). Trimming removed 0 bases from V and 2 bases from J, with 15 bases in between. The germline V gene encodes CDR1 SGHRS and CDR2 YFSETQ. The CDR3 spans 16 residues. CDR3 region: CASSLAPGTQTYEQYF. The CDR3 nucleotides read TGCGCCAGCAGCTTGGCTCCCGGGACACAGACCTACGAGCAGTACTTC. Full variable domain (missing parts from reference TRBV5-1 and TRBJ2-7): KAGVTQTPRYLIKTRGQQVTLSCSPISGHRSVSWYQQTPGQGLQFLFEYFSETQRNKGNFPGRFSGRQFSNSRSEMNVSTLELGDSALYLCASSLAPGTQTYEQYFGPGTRLTVT.

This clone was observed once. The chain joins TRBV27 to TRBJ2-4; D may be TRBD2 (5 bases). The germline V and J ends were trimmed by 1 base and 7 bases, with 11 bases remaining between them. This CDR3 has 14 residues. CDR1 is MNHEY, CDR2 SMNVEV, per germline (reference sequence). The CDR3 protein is CASSLLGPGNIQYF. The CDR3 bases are TGTGCCAGCAGTTTATTGGGCCCGGGGAACATTCAGTACTTC.

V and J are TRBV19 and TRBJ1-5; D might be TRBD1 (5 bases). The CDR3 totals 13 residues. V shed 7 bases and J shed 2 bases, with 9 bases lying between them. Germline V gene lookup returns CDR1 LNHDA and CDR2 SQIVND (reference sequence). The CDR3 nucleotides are TGTGCCAGTAAGCGGGGCGGCAATCAGCCCCAGCATTTT. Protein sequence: CASKRGGNQPQHF.

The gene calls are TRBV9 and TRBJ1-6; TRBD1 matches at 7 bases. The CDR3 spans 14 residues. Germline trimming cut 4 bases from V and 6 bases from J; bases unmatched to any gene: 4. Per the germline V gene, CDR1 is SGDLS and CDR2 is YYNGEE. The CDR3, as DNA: TGTGCCAGCAGCAAAGACAGGGTTAATTCACCCCTCCACTTT. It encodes CASSKDRVNSPLHF.

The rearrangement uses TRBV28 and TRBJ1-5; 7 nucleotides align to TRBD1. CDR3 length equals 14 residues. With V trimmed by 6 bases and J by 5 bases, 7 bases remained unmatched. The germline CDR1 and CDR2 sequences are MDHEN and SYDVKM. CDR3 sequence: CASRPGQRDQPQHF. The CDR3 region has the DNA TGTGCCAGCAGACCGGGACAGAGAGATCAGCCCCAGCATTTT.

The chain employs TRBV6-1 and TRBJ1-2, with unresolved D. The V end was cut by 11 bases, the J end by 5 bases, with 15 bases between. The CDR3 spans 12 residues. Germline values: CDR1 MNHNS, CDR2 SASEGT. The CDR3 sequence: CAVLVPWYGYTF. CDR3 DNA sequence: TGTGCCGTCTTAGTACCATGGTATGGCTACACCTTC.

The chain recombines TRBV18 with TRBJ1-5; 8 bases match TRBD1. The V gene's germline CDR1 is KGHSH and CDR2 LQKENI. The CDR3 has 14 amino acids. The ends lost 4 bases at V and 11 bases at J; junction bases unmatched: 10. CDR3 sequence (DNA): TGTGCCAGCTCACAGAGACAGGGGTTAGAGGCCCAGCATTTT. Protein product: CASSQRQGLEAQHF.

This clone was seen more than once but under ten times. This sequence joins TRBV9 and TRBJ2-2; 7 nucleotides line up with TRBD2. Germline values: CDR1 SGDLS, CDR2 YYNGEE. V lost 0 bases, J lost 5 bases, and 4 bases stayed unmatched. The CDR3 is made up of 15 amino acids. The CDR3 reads CASSVDAGGTGELFF. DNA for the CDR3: TGTGCCAGCAGCGTAGATGCCGGGGGGACCGGGGAGCTGTTTTTT.

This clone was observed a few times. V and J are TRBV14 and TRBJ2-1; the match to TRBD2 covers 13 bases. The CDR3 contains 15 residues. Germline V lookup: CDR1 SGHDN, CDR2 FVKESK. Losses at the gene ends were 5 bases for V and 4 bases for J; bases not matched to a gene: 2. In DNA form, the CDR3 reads TGTGCCAGCAGCTGGGGACTAGCGGGATACAATGAGCAGTTCTTC. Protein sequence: CASSWGLAGYNEQFF.

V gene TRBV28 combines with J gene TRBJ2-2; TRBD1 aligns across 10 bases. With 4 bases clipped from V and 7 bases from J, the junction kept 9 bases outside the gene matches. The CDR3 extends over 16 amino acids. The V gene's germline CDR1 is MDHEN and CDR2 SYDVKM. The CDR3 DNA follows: TGTGCCAGCAGTTCTAAACCGGGACAGGGGTACGGGGAGCTGTTTTTT. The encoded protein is CASSSKPGQGYGELFF.

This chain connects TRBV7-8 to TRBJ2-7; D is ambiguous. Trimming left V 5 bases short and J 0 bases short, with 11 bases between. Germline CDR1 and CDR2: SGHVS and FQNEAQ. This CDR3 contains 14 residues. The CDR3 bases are TGTGCCAGCAGCCCCCGTCGGGTCTCCTACGAGCAGTACTTC. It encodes CASSPRRVSYEQYF.

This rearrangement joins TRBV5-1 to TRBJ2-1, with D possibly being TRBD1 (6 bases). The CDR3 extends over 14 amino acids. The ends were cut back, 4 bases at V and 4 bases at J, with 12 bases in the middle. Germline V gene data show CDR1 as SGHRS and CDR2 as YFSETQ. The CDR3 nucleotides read TGCGCCAGCAGCCCTCCTGGACAGTACAATGAGCAGTTCTTC. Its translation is CASSPPGQYNEQFF.

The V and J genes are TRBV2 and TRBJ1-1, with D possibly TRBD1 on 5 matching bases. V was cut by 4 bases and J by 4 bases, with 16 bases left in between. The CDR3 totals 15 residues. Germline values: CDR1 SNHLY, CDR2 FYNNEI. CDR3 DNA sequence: TGTGCCAGCAGTGTCTGGAACAGGAAGGGCACTGAAGCTTTCTTT. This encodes CASSVWNRKGTEAFF.